Reported below is one TCR beta chain. Clones were sequenced by immunoSEQ multiplex PCR, and TCRdb holds only the in-frame ones, with some missing. The sample contains 75,000 to 90,000 clones, roughly 91% of which appear only once. This entry is derived from a study of technical replicates of blood from a handful of donors. This clonotype was sampled from a human donor in good health. The sequencing sample was made of T cells isolated from PBMCs.

CDR3 region: CASSQGQPYGYTF. The DNA of the CDR3 is TGTGCCAGCAGCCAGGGACAGCCCTATGGCTACACCTTC. The V gene is TRBV14, the J gene TRBJ1-2, with 7 bases identical to TRBD1. The CDR3 length is 13 residues. With 3 bases clipped from V and 4 bases from J, the junction kept 2 bases outside the gene matches. CDR1 SGHDN and CDR2 FVKESK come from the germline V gene.